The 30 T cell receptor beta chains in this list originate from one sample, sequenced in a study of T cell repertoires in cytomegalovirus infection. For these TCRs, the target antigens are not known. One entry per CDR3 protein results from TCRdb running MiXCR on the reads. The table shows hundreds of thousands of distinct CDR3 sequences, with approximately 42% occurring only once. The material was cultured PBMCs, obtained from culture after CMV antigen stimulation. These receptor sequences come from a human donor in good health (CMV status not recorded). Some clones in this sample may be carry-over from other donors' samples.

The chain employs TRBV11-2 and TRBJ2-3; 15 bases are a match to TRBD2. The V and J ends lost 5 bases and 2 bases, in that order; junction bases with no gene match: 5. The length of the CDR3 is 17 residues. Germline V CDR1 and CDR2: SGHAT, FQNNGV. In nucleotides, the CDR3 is TGTGCCAGCAGCGCCGGACTAGCGGGGGGGTACACAGATACGCAGTATTTT. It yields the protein CASSAGLAGGYTDTQYF.

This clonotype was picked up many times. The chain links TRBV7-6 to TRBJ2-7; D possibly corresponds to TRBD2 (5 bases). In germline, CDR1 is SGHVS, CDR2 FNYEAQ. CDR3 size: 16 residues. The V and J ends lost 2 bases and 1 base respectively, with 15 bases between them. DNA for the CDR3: TGTGCCAGCAGCTTACGCCGGGAAGGCAGTTCCTACGAGCAGTACTTC. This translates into CASSLRREGSSYEQYF.

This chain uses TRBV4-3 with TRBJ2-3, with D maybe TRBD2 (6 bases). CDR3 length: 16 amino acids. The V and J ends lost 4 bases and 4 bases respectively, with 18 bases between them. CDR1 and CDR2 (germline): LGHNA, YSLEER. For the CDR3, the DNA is TGCGCCAGCAGCCCGAGATCTCGGGGAGGCGCAGATACGCAGTATTTT. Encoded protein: CASSPRSRGGADTQYF.

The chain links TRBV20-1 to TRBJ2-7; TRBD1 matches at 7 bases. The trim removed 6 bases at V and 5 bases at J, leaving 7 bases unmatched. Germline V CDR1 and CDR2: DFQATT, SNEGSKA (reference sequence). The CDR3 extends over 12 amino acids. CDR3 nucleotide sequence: TGCAGTGCAAGGCGACAGGGACACGAGCAGTACTTC. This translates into CSARRQGHEQYF.

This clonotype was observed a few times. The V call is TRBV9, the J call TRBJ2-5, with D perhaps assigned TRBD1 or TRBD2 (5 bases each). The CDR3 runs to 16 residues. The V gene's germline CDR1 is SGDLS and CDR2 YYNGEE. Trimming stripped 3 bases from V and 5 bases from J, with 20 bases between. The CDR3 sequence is CASSASSGLAGETQYF. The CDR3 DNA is TGTGCCAGCAGCGCGAGTTCGGGGCTAGCAGGGGAGACCCAGTACTTC.

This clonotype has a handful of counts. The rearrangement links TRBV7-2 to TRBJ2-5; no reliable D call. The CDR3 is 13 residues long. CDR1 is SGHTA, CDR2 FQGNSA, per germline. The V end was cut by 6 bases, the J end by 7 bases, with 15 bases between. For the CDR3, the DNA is TGTGCCAGCAGACTTACGACGGCCGGGACCCAGTACTTC. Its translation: CASRLTTAGTQYF.

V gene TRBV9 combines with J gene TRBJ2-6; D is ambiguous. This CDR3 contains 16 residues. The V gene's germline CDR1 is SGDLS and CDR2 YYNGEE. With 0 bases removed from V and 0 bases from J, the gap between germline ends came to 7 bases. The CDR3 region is CASSVDLSSGANVLTF. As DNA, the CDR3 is TGTGCCAGCAGCGTAGATCTGAGCTCTGGGGCCAACGTCCTGACTTTC.

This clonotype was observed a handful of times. The CDR3 nucleotides read TGTGCCAGCAGCTCGCGGGGTACGAACACCGGGGAGCTGTTTTTT. Translating it yields CASSSRGTNTGELFF. The V and J genes are TRBV7-9 and TRBJ2-2; TRBD2 is a possible D gene (6 bases). CDR1 is SEHNR, CDR2 FQNEAQ, per germline (reference sequence). V was clipped by 4 bases and J by 0 bases, with 9 bases between them. This CDR3 has 15 amino acids.

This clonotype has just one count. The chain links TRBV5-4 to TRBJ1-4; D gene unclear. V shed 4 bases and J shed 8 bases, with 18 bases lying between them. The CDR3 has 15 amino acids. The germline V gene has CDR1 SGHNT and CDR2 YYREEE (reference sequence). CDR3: CASSHAGSASEKLFF. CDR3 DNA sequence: TGTGCCAGCAGCCACGCGGGCAGCGCTAGCGAAAAACTGTTTTTT.

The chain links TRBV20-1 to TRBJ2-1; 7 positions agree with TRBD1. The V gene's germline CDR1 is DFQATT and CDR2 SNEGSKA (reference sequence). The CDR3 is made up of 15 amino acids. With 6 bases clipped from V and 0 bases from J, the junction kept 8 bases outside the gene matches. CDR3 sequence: CSARTGVSSYNEQFF. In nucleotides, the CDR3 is TGCAGTGCGCGCACAGGGGTTAGCTCCTACAATGAGCAGTTCTTC.

CDR3 bases: TGTGCCAGCAGCTCCACCCCAGAGGCGCCCCAGCATTTT. This translates into CASSSTPEAPQHF. This chain links TRBV7-6 with TRBJ1-5; D remains unclear. CDR1 is SGHVS and CDR2 is FNYEAQ in the germline V gene. Deletions cut 4 bases from V and 9 bases from J, with 13 bases between. This CDR3 region has 13 residues.

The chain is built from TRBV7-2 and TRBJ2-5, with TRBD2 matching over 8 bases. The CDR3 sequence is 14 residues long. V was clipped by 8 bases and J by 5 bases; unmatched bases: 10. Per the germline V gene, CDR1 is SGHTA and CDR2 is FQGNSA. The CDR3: CASSGGGSLETQYF. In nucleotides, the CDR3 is TGTGCCAGCTCCGGGGGGGGGAGTCTGGAGACCCAGTACTTC. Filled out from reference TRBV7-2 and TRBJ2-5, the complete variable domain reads GAGVSQSPSNKVTEKGKDVELRCDPISGHTALYWYRQSLGQGLEFLIYFQGNSAPDKSGLPSDRFSAERTGGSVSTLTIQRTQQEDSAVYLCASSGGGSLETQYFGPGTRLLVL.

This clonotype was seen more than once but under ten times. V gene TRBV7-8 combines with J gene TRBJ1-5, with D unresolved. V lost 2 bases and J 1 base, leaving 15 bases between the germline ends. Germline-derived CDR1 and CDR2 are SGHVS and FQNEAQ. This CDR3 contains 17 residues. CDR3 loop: CASSLRAGSTSNQPQHF. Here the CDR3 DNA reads TGTGCCAGCAGCTTAAGGGCCGGGTCAACAAGCAATCAGCCCCAGCATTTT.

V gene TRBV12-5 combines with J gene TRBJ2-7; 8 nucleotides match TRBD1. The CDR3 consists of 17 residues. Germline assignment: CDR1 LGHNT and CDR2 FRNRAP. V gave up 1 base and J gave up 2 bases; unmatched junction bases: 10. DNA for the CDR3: TGTGCTAGTGGTTTGGCCACCGGGACAGGAGAGGCCTACGAGCAGTACTTC. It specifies CASGLATGTGEAYEQYF.

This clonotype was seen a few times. DNA of the CDR3: TGTGCCAGCAGCTTAGTTCGGAGACTCTCTGGGGCCAACGTCCTGACTTTC. This translates into CASSLVRRLSGANVLTF. The chain is built from TRBV7-2 and TRBJ2-6, with unresolved D. The germline gives CDR1 SGHTA, CDR2 FQGNSA. The germline V and J ends were trimmed by 1 base and 0 bases, with 10 bases remaining between them. The CDR3 consists of 17 residues.

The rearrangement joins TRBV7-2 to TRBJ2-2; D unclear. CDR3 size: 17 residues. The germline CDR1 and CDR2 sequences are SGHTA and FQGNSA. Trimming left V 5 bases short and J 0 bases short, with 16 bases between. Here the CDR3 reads CASSPRRLNANTGELFF. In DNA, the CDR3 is TGTGCCAGCAGCCCCCGCCGCCTCAACGCGAACACCGGGGAGCTGTTTTTT.

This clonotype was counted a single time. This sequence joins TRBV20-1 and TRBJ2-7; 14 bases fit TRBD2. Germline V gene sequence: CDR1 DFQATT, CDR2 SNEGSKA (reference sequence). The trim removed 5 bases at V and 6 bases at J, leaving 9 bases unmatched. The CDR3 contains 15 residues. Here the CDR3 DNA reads TGCAGTGCTCCCCGGGGACTAGCGGGAGTATCCGAGCAGTACTTC. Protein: CSAPRGLAGVSEQYF.

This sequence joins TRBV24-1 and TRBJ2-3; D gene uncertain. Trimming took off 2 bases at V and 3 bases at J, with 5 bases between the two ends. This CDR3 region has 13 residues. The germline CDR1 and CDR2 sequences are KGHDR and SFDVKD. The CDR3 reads CATSDSVTDTQYF. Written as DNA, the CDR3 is TGTGCCACCAGTGATTCAGTGACAGATACGCAGTATTTT.

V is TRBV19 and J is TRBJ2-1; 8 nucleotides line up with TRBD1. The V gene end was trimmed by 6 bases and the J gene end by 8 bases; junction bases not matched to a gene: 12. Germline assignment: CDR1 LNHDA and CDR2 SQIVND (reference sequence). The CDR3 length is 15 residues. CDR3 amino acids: CASRTWSGGIYEQFF. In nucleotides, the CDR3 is TGTGCCAGTAGGACCTGGTCAGGGGGCATTTATGAGCAGTTCTTC.

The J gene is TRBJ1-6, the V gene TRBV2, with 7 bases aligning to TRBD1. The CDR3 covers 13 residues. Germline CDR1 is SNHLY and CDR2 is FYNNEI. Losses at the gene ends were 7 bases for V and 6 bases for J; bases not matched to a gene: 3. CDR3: CASKTGINSPLHF. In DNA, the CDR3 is TGTGCCAGCAAGACAGGGATTAATTCACCCCTCCACTTT.

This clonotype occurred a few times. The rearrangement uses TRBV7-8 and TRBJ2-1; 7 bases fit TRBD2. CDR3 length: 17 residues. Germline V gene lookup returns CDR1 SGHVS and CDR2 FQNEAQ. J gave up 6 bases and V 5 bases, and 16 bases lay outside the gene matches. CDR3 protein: CASSAQLGRERANEQFF. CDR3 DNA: TGTGCCAGCAGCGCACAGCTCGGGCGGGAGCGGGCCAATGAGCAGTTCTTC.

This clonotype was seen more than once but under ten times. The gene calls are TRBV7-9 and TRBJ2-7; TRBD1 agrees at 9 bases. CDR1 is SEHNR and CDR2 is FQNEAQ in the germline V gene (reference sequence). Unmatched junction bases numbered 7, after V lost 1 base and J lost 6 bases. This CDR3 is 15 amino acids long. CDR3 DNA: TGTGCCAGCAGCTTAGGTCTCCGGGACAGGGTCGAGCAGTACTTC. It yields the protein CASSLGLRDRVEQYF.

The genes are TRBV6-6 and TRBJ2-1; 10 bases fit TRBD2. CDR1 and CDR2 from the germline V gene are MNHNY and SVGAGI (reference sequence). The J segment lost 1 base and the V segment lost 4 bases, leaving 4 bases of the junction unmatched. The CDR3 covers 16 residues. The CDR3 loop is CASSSYSGGSYNEQFF. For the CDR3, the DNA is TGTGCCAGCAGTTCATATAGCGGGGGGTCCTACAATGAGCAGTTCTTC.

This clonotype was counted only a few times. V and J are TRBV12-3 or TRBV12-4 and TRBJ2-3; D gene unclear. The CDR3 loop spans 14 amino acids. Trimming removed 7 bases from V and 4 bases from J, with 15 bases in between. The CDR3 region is CASTQLFGADTQYF. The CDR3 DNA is TGTGCCAGCACCCAGCTCTTTGGGGCAGATACGCAGTATTTT.

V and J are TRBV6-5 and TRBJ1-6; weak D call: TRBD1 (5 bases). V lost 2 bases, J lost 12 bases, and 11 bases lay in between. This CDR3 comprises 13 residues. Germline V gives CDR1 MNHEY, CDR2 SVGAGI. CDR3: CASSYRGREPLHF. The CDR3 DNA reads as TGTGCCAGCAGTTACCGGGGGAGGGAACCCCTCCACTTT.

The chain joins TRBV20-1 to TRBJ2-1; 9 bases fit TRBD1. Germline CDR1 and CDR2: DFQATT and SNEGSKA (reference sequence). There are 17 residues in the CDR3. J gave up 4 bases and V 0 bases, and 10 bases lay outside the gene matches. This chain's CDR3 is CSARDRTDRGIYNEQFF. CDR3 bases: TGCAGTGCTAGAGACCGAACCGACAGGGGGATTTACAATGAGCAGTTCTTC.

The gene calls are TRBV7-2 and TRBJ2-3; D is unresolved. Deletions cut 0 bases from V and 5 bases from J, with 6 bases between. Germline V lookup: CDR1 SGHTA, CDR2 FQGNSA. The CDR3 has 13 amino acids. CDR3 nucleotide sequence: TGTGCCAGCAGCTTAGCGCTTGTAGATACGCAGTATTTT. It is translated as CASSLALVDTQYF.

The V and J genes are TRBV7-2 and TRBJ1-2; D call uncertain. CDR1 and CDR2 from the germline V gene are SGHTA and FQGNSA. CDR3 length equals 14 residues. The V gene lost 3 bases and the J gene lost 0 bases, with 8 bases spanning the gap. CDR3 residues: CASSFGRTNYGYTF. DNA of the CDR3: TGTGCCAGCAGCTTCGGACGGACTAACTATGGCTACACCTTC.

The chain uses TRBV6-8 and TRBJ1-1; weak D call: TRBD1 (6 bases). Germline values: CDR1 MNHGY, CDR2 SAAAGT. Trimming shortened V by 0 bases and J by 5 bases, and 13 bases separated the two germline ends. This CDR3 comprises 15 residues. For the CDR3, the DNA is TGTGCCAGCAGTTACTCGCAGGGGCGGTTGACTGAAGCTTTCTTT. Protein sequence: CASSYSQGRLTEAFF.

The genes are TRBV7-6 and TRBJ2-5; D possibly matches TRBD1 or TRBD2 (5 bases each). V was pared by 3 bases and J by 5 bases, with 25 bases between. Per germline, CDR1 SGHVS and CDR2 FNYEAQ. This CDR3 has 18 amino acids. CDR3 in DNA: TGTGCCAGCAGCTTTTCCCAACCGGGACCCCAAAACGGGGAGACCCAGTACTTC. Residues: CASSFSQPGPQNGETQYF.